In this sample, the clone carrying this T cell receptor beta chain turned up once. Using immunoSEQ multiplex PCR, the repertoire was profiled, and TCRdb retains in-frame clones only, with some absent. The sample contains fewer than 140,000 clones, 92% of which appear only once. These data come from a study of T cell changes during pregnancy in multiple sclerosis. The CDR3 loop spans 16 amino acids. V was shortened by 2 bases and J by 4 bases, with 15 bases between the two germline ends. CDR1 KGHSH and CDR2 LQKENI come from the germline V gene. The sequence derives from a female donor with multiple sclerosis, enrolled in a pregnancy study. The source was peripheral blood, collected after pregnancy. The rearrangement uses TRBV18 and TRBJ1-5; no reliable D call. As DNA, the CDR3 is TGTGCCAGCTCACCATCGGGGAAGGGAGGGAATCAGCCCCAGCATTTT. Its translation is CASSPSGKGGNQPQHF.